The sequence of this T cell receptor beta chain was determined in a study of a mutant IDH1 vaccine in newly diagnosed glioma. Across the study: Patients, over weeks 1, 3, 5, 7, 11, 15, 19 and 23, received a total of eight vaccinations. Patients previously underwent radiotherapy, temozolomide, or both, and most underwent both.

As for time point: week 5, during vaccination. A 20-mer mutant IDH1 peptide at 300 ug was injected subcutaneously with topical imiquimod. Study-wide results and caveats: Vaccine-induced immune responses occurred in under 95% of patients.

Details on this clone: Its antigen is unknown.

Sequencing used immunoSEQ multiplex PCR; TCRdb keeps in-frame clones, though not all of them. The repertoire includes about 38,000 clones, approximately 80% of them detected once, and around 5.2% sits in the top ten. CDR3 length equals 15 residues. From germline, CDR1 is LGHNA and CDR2 YNFKEQ. The germline V and J ends were trimmed by 2 bases and 2 bases, with 13 bases remaining between them. The sample was PBMCs, taken from a glioma patient whose treatment included an IDH1 peptide vaccine. The V gene is TRBV4-2, the J gene TRBJ2-7; D is possibly TRBD2 (6 bases). This receptor was obtained from a man aged 40-49 years with glioma. CDR3 DNA: TGTGCCAGCAGCCAACCAGCGGGTACTCCCTACGAGCAGTACTTC. Protein product: CASSQPAGTPYEQYF.